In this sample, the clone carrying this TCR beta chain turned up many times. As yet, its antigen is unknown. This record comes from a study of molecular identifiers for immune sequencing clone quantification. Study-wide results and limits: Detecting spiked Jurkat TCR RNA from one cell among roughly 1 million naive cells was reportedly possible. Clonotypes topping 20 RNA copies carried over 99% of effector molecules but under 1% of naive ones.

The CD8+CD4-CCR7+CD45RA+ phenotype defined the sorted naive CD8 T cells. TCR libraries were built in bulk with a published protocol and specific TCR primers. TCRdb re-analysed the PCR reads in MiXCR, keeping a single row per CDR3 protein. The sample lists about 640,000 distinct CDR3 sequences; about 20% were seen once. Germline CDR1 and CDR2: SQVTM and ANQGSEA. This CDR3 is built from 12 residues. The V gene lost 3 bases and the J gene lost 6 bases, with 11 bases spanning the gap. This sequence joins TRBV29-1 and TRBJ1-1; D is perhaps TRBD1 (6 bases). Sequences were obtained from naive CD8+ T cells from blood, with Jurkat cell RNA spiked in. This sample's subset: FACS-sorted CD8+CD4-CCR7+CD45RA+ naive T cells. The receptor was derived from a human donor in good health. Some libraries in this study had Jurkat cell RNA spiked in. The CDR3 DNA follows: TGCAGCGTTGATCAGGGGTCTGCTGAAGCTTTCTTT. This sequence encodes CSVDQGSAEAFF.